One and the same sample provided the 21 T cell receptor beta chains below, sequenced in a study of T cell responses to AZD1222 COVID-19 vaccine. Assay used: immunoSEQ multiplex PCR; TCRdb lists only in-frame clones, some missing. The sample holds 90,000 to 120,000 clones, 91% seen once. This specimen was peripheral blood, taken on day 0 of AZD1222 vaccination. The receptors originated from an adult in good health.

The chain carries TRBV10-3 and TRBJ2-2; TRBD2 matches at 7 bases. V lost 6 bases and J lost 3; bases outside the gene matches: 7. CDR1 and CDR2 (germline): ENHRY, SYGVKD. The CDR3 consists of 15 residues. The CDR3 loop reads CAIRARGLYTGELFF. CDR3 coding DNA: TGTGCCATCAGAGCCCGGGGACTATACACCGGGGAGCTGTTTTTT.

In this sample, this clone turned up once. The chain combines TRBV4-1 with TRBJ2-7; 12 positions match TRBD2. The V gene's germline CDR1 is MGHRA and CDR2 YSYEKL. The CDR3 is 17 residues long. The J segment lost 0 bases and the V segment lost 1 base, leaving 4 bases of the junction unmatched. CDR3 in amino acids: CASSQASGGARSYEQYF. The CDR3 coding sequence is TGCGCCAGCAGCCAAGCTAGCGGGGGGGCCCGCTCCTACGAGCAGTACTTC.

The V call is TRBV4-1, the J call TRBJ2-7, with D maybe TRBD2 (7 bases). Germline V lookup: CDR1 MGHRA, CDR2 YSYEKL. V lost 1 base and J lost 5, with 15 bases in between. The CDR3 is 15 amino acids. This chain's CDR3 is CASSQGGGALDEQYF. The CDR3 DNA sequence: TGCGCCAGCAGCCAAGGTGGGGGGGCCCTCGACGAGCAGTACTTC.

The J gene is TRBJ2-5, the V gene TRBV15; D call uncertain. The V end lost 3 bases, the J end lost 5 bases, and 25 bases lay between the germline ends. This CDR3 has 18 amino acids. Germline V lookup: CDR1 LNHNV, CDR2 YYDKDF (reference sequence). CDR3 DNA sequence: TGTGCCACCAGCAGGAGTCCGACCTCGATGACAACTGGGGAGACCCAGTACTTC. Residues: CATSRSPTSMTTGETQYF.

CDR3 coding DNA: TGTGCCAGCAGCCTCACAGGGAATAGAGCTTTCTTT. Protein sequence: CASSLTGNRAFF. V and J are TRBV7-9 and TRBJ1-1, with D perhaps TRBD1 (6 bases). The CDR3 has 12 residues. The germline V and J ends were trimmed by 5 bases and 10 bases, with 14 bases remaining between them. Germline CDR1 reads SEHNR; CDR2 reads FQNEAQ (reference sequence).

The chain is built from TRBV4-1 and TRBJ1-2; D may be TRBD1 (5 bases). V lost 0 bases to trimming and J lost 4 bases, with 9 bases between them. This CDR3 is built from 14 residues. Germline-derived CDR1 and CDR2 are MGHRA and YSYEKL. CDR3 sequence (DNA): TGCGCCAGCAGCCAAGAGGTCGGGGCCTATGGCTACACCTTC. It is translated as CASSQEVGAYGYTF.

The chain carries TRBV9 and TRBJ1-1; D may be TRBD1 (6 bases). Germline V CDR1 and CDR2: SGDLS, YYNGEE. V lost 0 bases and J lost 5, with 11 bases in between. This CDR3 has 14 residues. The CDR3 DNA reads as TGTGCCAGCAGCGTAGTCGAGAGGGGGACTGAAGCTTTCTTT. This gives the protein CASSVVERGTEAFF.

The chain carries TRBV7-5 and TRBJ1-5. TRBV7-5 is described as a pseudogene. The CDR3 is made up of 15 amino acids. The CDR3 DNA sequence: TGTGCCAGAAGCTTAAACAGCGTCGCCAATCAGCCCCAGCATTTT. It encodes CARSLNSVANQPQHF.

The genes are TRBV6-2 or TRBV6-3 and TRBJ2-7; D gene uncertain. Trimming took 3 bases from V and 3 from J, leaving 15 bases between them. The CDR3 sequence is 15 residues long. Germline V gene sequence: CDR1 MNHEY, CDR2 SVGEGT. CDR3 protein: CASSYGEPINYEQYF. Written as DNA, the CDR3 is TGTGCCAGCAGTTATGGAGAACCCATTAACTACGAGCAGTACTTC.

The chain combines TRBV5-1 with TRBJ1-1; D gene unclear. The germline V and J ends were trimmed by 0 bases and 5 bases, with 14 bases remaining between them. The CDR3 runs 15 residues. The germline CDR1 and CDR2 sequences are SGHRS and YFSETQ. This chain's CDR3 is CASSLDSRDGTEAFF. For the CDR3, the DNA is TGCGCCAGCAGCTTGGACAGCCGGGATGGGACTGAAGCTTTCTTT.

In its sample, this clone was seen a few times. The genes are TRBV19 and TRBJ1-5; D might be TRBD1 (5 bases). V was shortened by 0 bases and J by 11 bases, with 17 bases between the two germline ends. Germline V gene sequence: CDR1 LNHDA, CDR2 SQIVND (reference sequence). This CDR3 spans 15 amino acids. Written as DNA, the CDR3 is TGTGCCAGTAGTATAGATGATCGGGGCGCAAGGACCCAGCATTTT. Its translation: CASSIDDRGARTQHF.

The rearrangement links TRBV4-3 to TRBJ2-7, with TRBD2 as a possible D gene (5 bases). The CDR3 loop spans 13 amino acids. The germline gives CDR1 LGHNA, CDR2 YSLEER. V lost 4 bases and J lost 3, with 10 bases in between. The CDR3: CASSPGLIYEQYF. Written as DNA, the CDR3 is TGCGCCAGCAGCCCCGGACTCATCTACGAGCAGTACTTC.

The chain employs TRBV4-3 and TRBJ2-1; D could derive from TRBD1 or TRBD2 (5 bases each). Trimming took off 3 bases at V and 3 bases at J, with 21 bases between the two ends. In germline, CDR1 is LGHNA, CDR2 YSLEER. CDR3 length: 18 residues. The CDR3: CASSQHEPGTGNYNEQFF. The DNA for the CDR3 is TGCGCCAGCAGCCAGCATGAGCCCGGGACGGGGAACTACAATGAGCAGTTCTTC.

The chain joins TRBV5-1 to TRBJ2-2, with 10 bases that match TRBD1. The CDR3 covers 16 residues. Per the germline V gene, CDR1 is SGHRS and CDR2 is YFSETQ. V dropped 6 bases and J dropped 5; count of bases not matched to a gene: 10. CDR3 residues: CASTSGQGLSTGELFF. CDR3 coding DNA: TGCGCCAGCACCTCGGGACAGGGGTTATCTACCGGGGAGCTGTTTTTT.

This chain uses TRBV2 with TRBJ2-3, with TRBD2 identical over 11 bases. V shed 2 bases, J shed 2 bases, and the junction held 3 bases outside the gene matches. This CDR3 is built from 16 residues. CDR1 is SNHLY and CDR2 is FYNNEI in the germline V gene. The CDR3 loop reads CASSESSGGHTDTQYF. CDR3 nucleotide sequence: TGTGCCAGCAGTGAATCTAGCGGGGGGCACACAGATACGCAGTATTTT.

The V and J genes are TRBV19 and TRBJ2-5; no clear D. The germline gives CDR1 LNHDA, CDR2 SQIVND (reference sequence). The CDR3 is 15 residues long. Between the trimmed V and J ends, which lost 3 bases and 2 bases, there was a span of 13 bases. The CDR3 is CASSISPRRQETQYF. CDR3 nucleotide sequence: TGTGCCAGTAGTATTTCCCCCAGGAGACAAGAGACCCAGTACTTC.

V is TRBV9 and J is TRBJ1-4; D might be TRBD1 (5 bases). The CDR3 runs 14 residues. Germline CDR1 SGDLS, CDR2 YYNGEE. V lost 0 bases to trimming and J lost 5 bases, with 8 bases between them. The CDR3: CASSVEPGNEKLFF. CDR3 in DNA: TGTGCCAGCAGCGTAGAGCCAGGGAATGAAAAACTGTTTTTT.

The rearrangement uses TRBV19 and TRBJ2-3; tentative D call: TRBD2 (5 bases). Trimming removed 6 bases from V and 1 base from J, with 14 bases in between. This CDR3 has 15 residues. CDR1 LNHDA and CDR2 SQIVND come from the germline V gene (reference sequence). This chain's CDR3 is CASRISSGGTDTQYF. The CDR3 DNA reads TGTGCCAGTAGGATCTCTTCCGGGGGCACAGATACGCAGTATTTT. Full variable domain (rest looked up from reference TRBV19 and TRBJ2-3): DGGITQSPKYLFRKEGQNVTLSCEQNLNHDAMYWYRQDPGQGLRLIYYSQIVNDFQKGDIAEGYSVSREKKESFPLTVTSAQKNPTAFYLCASRISSGGTDTQYFGPGTRLTVL.

The chain uses TRBV5-1 and TRBJ2-1, with D possibly being TRBD1 or TRBD2 (5 bases each). CDR1 and CDR2 (germline): SGHRS, YFSETQ. V was pared by 5 bases and J by 5 bases, with 11 bases between. The CDR3 is 13 residues long. The CDR3 protein is CASRSGTDNEQFF. The CDR3 DNA reads TGCGCCAGCAGATCCGGGACCGACAATGAGCAGTTCTTC.

The chain has TRBV10-3 and TRBJ1-1; possible D gene TRBD1, 6 bases. Deletions cut 6 bases from V and 1 base from J, with 12 bases between. The germline V gene has CDR1 ENHRY and CDR2 SYGVKD. The CDR3 extends over 14 amino acids. The CDR3 DNA is TGTGCCATCAGCCTGACAGGAGAGAACACTGAAGCTTTCTTT. Translated: CAISLTGENTEAFF.

V gene TRBV7-8 combines with J gene TRBJ1-5; D uncertain. The CDR3 length is 14 residues. The germline V and J ends were trimmed by 5 bases and 2 bases, with 10 bases remaining between them. Germline CDR1 reads SGHVS; CDR2 reads FQNEAQ. The CDR3, as DNA: TGTGCCAGCAGCCGGGATGTAGGCAATCAGCCCCAGCATTTT. It encodes CASSRDVGNQPQHF.